The sequence of this TCR beta chain was determined in a study of cytomegalovirus exposure and HLA in healthy donors. The primer mix had 60 Vbeta and 13 Jbeta primers. Profiling relied on immunoSEQ multiplex PCR, and the TCRdb table lists in-frame clones only, not all of them. The sample shows about 180,000 clones, about 80% of them seen only once. This clone was seen more than once but under ten times. Its antigen is not known. Study-wide results and limits: Association with HLA alleles at 0.05 false discovery rate was found for around 15,000 TCR beta sequences in a later analysis. There were several of the most significant clusters that appeared linked to common viral pathogens in a later analysis.

The TCR comes from a man aged 35-49 years in good health and CMV-seronegative. Sequenced sample: PBMCs.

CDR3 sequence: CSVVQTADNEQFF. CDR3 DNA: TGCAGCGTTGTACAGACGGCCGACAATGAGCAGTTCTTC. The chain couples TRBV29-1 to TRBJ2-1; D call uncertain. Germline V lookup: CDR1 SQVTM, CDR2 ANQGSEA. V dropped 4 bases and J dropped 5 bases, with 12 bases sitting between them. The CDR3 extends over 13 amino acids.